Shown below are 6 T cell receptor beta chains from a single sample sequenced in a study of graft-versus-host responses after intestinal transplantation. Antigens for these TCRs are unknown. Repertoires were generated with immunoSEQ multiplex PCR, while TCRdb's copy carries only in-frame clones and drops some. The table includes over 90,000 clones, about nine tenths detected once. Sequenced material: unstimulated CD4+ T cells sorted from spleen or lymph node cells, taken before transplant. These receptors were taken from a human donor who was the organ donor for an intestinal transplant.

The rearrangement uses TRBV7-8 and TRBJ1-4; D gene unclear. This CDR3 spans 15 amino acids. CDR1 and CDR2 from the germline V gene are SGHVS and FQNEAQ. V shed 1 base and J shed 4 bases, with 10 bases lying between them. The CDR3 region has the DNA TGTGCCAGCAGCTTAGGAGCATCCCTTAATGAAAAACTGTTTTTT. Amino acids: CASSLGASLNEKLFF.

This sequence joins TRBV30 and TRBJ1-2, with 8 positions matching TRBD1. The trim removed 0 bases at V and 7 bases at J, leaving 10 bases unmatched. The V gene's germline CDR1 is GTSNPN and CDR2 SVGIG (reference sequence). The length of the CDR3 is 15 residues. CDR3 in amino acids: CAWSVVNRGTGGYTF. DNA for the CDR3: TGTGCCTGGAGTGTAGTCAACAGGGGGACGGGTGGCTACACCTTC.

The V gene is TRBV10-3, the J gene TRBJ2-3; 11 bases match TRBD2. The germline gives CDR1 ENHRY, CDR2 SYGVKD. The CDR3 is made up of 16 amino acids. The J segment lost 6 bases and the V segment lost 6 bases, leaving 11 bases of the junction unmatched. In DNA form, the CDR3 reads TGTGCCATCAGCGGAGAGGGACTAGCGGTCGGGGATACGCAGTATTTT. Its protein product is CAISGEGLAVGDTQYF.

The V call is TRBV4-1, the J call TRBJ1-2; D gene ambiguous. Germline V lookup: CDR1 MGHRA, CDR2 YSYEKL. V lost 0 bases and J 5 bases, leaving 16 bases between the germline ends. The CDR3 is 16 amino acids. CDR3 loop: CASSQEISAAAYGYTF. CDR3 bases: TGCGCCAGCAGCCAAGAAATTAGCGCAGCCGCGTATGGCTACACCTTC.

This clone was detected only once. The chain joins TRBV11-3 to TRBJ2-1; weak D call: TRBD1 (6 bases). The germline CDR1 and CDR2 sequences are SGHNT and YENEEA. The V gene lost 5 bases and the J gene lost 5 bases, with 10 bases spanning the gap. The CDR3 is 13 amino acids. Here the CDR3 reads CASSLGQHNEQFF. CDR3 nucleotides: TGTGCCAGCAGCCTCGGACAGCACAATGAGCAGTTCTTC. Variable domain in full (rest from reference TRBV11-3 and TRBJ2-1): EAGVVQSPRYKIIEKKQPVAFWCNPISGHNTLYWYLQNLGQGPELLIRYENEEAVDDSQLPKDRFSAERLKGVDSTLKIQPAELGDSAVYLCASSLGQHNEQFFGPGTRLTVL.

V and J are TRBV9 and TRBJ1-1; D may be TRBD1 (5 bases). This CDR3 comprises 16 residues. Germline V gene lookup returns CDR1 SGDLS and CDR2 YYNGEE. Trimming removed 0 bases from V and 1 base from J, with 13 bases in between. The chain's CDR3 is CASSVGPGSWNTEAFF. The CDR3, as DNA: TGTGCCAGCAGCGTAGGTCCAGGGTCGTGGAACACTGAAGCTTTCTTT.